This record concerns one TCR beta chain sequence. Germline trimming cut 0 bases from V and 7 bases from J; bases unmatched to any gene: 18. Germline V gene data show CDR1 as SGHRS and CDR2 as YFSETQ. CDR3 length: 18 residues. This sample is part of a study of blood T cell repertoires in COVID-19. Background on the study: Samples came from the United States, Italy and Spain, spanning acute and convalescent COVID-19. In each case, the material was cDNA or gDNA derived from T cells, B-cell-depleted T cells, or PBMCs.

In the authors' workflow: Estimates of nucleated cell counts were drawn from the amplification of reference gene primers. Only in-frame clones appear in the TCRdb table, and some are missing; sequencing was by immunoSEQ multiplex PCR. V and J calls and clone size are those listed in that table; D and trimming were worked out from the DNA. The sample yields about 59,000 clones, 80% to 95% seen once. Sequencing was performed on peripheral blood. The chain recombines TRBV5-1 with TRBJ1-2; TRBD1 matches 7 bases. This sequence was found in an elderly man with acute or convalescent COVID-19. The CDR3 spells CASSLEKGDRGSSPGYTF. Here the CDR3 DNA reads TGCGCCAGCAGCTTGGAAAAGGGGGACAGAGGCTCATCTCCTGGCTACACCTTC.